This entry describes one T cell receptor beta chain. This sample was taken from a study of blood T cells in healthy people across ages. It was with a sample-barcoded 5' primer and a J-beta primer mix that a second PCR of roughly 7 to 11 cycles was run. In TCRdb, the 5' RACE reads were re-called with MiXCR into one record per CDR3 protein. The table records approximately 290,000 distinct CDR3 sequences, around 30% of them present only once. Germline CDR1 reads LGHDT; CDR2 reads YNNKEL (reference sequence). Trimming removed 0 bases at V and 7 bases at J, with 9 bases between. The CDR3 runs 13 residues. This chain links TRBV3-1 with TRBJ1-1; no definite D call. The receptor was derived from a woman in her 70s in good health. Sequencing input: blood. The CDR3 is CASSQELADEAFF. CDR3 nucleotides: TGTGCCAGCAGCCAAGAATTGGCCGATGAAGCTTTCTTT.